This T cell receptor (beta chain) originates from a study of circulating and synovial CD4+ cells in juvenile arthritis. As for this clone: As yet, its antigen is unknown.

CDR1 MDHEN and CDR2 SYDVKM come from the germline V gene. This CDR3 region has 16 residues. J lost 0 bases, V lost 3 bases, and 4 bases had no gene match. Measured with immunoSEQ multiplex PCR; TCRdb has only the in-frame clones, and not every one. The sample lists about 33,000 clones; roughly 96% were seen once. Overall study findings and caveats: Circulating pathogenic-like lymphocytes shared a substantially higher fraction of CDR3 sequences with synovium than bulk blood. Measured synovium overlap likely understates the true shared repertoire.

Material: CD4+ T cells from blood. The J gene is TRBJ2-1, the V gene TRBV28, with TRBD2 identical over 8 bases. The TCR originated in a human donor with juvenile idiopathic arthritis. CDR3 DNA sequence: TGTGCCAGCAGTTTCCCACTAGCGGCCTCCTACAATGAGCAGTTCTTC. It translates to CASSFPLAASYNEQFF.